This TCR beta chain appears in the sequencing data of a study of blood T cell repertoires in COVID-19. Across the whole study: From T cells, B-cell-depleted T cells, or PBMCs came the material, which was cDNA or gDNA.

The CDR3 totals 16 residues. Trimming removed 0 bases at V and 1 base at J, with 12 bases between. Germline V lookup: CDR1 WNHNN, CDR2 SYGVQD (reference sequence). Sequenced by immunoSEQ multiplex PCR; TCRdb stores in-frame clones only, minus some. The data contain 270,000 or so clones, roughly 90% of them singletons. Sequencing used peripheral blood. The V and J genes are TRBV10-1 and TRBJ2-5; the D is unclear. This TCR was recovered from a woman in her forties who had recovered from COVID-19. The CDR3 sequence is CASSESPAHLQETQYF. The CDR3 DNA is TGCGCCAGCAGTGAGTCTCCCGCGCACCTCCAAGAGACCCAGTACTTC.